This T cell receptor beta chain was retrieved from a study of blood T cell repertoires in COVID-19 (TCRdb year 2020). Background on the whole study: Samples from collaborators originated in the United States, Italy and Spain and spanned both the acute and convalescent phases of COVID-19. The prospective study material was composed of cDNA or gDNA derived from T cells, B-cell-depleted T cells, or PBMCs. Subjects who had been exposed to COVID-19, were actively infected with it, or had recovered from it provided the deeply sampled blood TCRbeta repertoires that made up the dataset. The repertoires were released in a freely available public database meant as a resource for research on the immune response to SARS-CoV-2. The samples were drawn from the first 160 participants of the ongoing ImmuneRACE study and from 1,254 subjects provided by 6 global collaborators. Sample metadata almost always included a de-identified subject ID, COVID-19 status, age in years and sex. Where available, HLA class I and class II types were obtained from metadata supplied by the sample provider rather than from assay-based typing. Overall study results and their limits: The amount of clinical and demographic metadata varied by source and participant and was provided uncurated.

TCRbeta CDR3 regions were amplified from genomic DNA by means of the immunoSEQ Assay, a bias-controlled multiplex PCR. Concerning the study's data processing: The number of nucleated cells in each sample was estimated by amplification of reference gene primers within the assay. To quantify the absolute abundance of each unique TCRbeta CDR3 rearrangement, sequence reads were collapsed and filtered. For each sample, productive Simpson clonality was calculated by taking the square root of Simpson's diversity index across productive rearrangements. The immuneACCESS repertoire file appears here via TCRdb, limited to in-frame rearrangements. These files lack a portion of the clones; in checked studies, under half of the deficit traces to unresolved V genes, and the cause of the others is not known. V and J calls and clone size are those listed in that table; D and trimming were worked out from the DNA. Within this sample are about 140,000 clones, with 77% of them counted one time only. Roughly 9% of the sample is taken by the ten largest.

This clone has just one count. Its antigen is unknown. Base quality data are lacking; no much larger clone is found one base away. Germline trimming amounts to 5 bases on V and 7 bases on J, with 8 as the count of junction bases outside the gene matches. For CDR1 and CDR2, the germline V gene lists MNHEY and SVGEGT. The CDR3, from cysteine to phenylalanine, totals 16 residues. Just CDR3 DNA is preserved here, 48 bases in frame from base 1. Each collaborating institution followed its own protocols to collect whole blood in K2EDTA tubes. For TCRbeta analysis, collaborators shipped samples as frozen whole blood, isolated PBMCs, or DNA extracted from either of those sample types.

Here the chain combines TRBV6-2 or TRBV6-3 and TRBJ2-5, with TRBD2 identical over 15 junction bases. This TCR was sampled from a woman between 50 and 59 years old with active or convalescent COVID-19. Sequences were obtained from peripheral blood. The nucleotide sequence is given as TGTGCCAGCAGTCGGACTAGCGGGGGGGCCGTAGGGACCCAGTACTTC. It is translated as CASSRTSGGAVGTQYF.